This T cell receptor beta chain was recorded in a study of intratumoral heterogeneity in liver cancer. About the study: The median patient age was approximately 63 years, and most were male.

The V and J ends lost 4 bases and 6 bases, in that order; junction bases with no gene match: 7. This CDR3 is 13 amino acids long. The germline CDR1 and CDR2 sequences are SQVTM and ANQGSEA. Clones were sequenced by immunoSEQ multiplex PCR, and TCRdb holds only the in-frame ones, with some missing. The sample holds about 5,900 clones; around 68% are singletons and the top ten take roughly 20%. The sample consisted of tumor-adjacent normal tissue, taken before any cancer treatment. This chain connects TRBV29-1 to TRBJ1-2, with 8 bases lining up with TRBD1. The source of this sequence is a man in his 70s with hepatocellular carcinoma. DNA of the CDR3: TGCAGCGTTGTTTCAGGGGGCAAGGATGGCTACACCTTC. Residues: CSVVSGGKDGYTF.